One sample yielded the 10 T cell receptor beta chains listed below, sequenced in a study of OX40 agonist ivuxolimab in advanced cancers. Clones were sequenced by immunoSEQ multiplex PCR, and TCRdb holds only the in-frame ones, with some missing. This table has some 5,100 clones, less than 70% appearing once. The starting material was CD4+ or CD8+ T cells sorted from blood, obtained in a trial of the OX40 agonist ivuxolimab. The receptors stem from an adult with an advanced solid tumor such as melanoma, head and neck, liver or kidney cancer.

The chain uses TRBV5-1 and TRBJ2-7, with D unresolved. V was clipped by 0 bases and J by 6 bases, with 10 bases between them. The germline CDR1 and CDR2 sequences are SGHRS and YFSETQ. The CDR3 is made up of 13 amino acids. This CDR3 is CASSLVTAREQYF. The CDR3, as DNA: TGCGCCAGCAGCTTGGTTACGGCGCGCGAGCAGTACTTC.

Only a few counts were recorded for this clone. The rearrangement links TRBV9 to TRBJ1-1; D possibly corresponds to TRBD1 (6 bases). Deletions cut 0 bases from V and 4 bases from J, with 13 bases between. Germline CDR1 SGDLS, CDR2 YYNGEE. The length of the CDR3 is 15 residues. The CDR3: CASSVEGGLSTEAFF. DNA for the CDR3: TGTGCCAGCAGCGTAGAGGGGGGGCTTAGCACTGAAGCTTTCTTT.

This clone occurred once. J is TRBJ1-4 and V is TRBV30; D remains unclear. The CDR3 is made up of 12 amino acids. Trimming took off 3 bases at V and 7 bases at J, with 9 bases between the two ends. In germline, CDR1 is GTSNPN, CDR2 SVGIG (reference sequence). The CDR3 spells CAWRMDCEKLFF. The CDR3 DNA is TGTGCCTGGAGAATGGACTGTGAAAAACTGTTTTTT. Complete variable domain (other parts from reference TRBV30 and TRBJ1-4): SQTIHQWPATLVQPVGSPLSLECTVEGTSNPNLYWYRQAAGRGLQLLFYSVGIGQISSEVPQNLSASRPQDRQFILSSKKLLLSDSGFYLCAWRMDCEKLFFGSGTQLSVL.

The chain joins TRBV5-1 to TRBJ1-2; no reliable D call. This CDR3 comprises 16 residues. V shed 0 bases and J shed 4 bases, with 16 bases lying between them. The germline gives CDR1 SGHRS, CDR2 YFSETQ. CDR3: CASSLGYSHESYGYTF. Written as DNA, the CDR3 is TGCGCCAGCAGCTTGGGGTACAGCCATGAAAGCTATGGCTACACCTTC.

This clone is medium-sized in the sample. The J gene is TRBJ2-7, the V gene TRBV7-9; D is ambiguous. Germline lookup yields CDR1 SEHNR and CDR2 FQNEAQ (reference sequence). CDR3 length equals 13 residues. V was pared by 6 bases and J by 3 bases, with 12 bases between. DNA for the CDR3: TGTGCCAGCAGTTCCGACATCTACTACGAGCAGTACTTC. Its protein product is CASSSDIYYEQYF.

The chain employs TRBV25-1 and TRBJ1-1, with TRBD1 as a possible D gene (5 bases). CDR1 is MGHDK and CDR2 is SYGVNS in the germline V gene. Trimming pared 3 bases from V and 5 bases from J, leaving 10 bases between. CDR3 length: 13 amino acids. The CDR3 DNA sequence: TGTGCCAGCAGTGAGAGGGGAGTGACTGAAGCTTTCTTT. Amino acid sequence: CASSERGVTEAFF.

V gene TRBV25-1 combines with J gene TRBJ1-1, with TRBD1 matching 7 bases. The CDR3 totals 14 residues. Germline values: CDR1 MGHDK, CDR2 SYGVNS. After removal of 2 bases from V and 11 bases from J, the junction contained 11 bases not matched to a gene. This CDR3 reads CASSEEGTAEVAFF. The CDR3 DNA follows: TGTGCCAGCAGTGAAGAAGGGACAGCTGAGGTGGCTTTCTTT.

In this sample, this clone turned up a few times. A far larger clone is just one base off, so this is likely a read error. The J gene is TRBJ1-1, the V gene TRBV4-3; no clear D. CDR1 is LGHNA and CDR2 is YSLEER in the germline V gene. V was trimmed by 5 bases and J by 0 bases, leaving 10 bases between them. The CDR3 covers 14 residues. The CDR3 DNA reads TGCGCCAGCAGCTTAGGAGGAGTGAACACTGAAGCTTTCTTT. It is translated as CASSLGGVNTEAFF.

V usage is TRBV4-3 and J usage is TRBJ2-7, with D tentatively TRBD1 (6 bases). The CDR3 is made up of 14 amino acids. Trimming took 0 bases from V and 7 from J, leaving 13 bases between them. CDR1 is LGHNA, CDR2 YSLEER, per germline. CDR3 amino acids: CASSQESLGGEQYF. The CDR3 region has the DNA TGCGCCAGCAGCCAAGAAAGCCTAGGGGGAGAGCAGTACTTC.

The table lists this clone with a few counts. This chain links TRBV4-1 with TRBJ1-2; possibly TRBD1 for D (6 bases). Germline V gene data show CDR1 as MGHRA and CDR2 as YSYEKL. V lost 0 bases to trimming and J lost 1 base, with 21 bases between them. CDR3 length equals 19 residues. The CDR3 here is CASSQDQGMIMRINYGYTF. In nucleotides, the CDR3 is TGCGCCAGCAGCCAAGATCAGGGGATGATCATGAGAATTAACTATGGCTACACCTTC.